Each of the 6 T cell receptor beta chains below was sequenced from the same sample in a study of blood T cells in healthy people across ages. Alongside a J-beta primer mix, a sample-barcoded 5' primer served in a second PCR lasting 7 to 11 cycles. TCRdb itself ran the 5' RACE reads through MiXCR, one entry per CDR3 protein. The table lists 500,000 to 650,000 distinct CDR3 sequences, 25% to 35% of them singletons. These data also featured in a second study, about T cells of mothers and their children.

Sequencing input: blood. The receptor set was obtained from a boy aged 2 to 10 in good health.

The gene calls are TRBV7-9 and TRBJ1-2; D gene uncertain. The CDR3 is 17 amino acids. V was trimmed by 2 bases and J by 4 bases, leaving 20 bases between them. Per germline, CDR1 SEHNR and CDR2 FQNEAQ (reference sequence). DNA of the CDR3: TGTGCCAGCAGCTTAATCAAGGAGCCGACGGGAATCTATGGCTACACCTTC. Translation: CASSLIKEPTGIYGYTF. The full variable domain, rest sourced from reference TRBV7-9 and TRBJ1-2, is DTGVSQNPRHKITKRGQNVTFRCDPISEHNRLYWYRQTLGQGPEFLTYFQNEAQLEKSRLLSDRFSAERPKGSFSTLEIQRTEQGDSAMYLCASSLIKEPTGIYGYTFGSGTRLTVV.

This clonotype occurred a few times. The chain employs TRBV7-7 and TRBJ2-5; 12 bases fit TRBD2. The ends lost 0 bases at V and 4 bases at J; junction bases unmatched: 3. CDR1 and CDR2 (germline): SSHAT, FNYEAQ (reference sequence). The CDR3 is 16 residues long. The CDR3 DNA follows: TGTGCCAGCAGCTTAGCGGGACTAGCGGGCGCAGAGACCCAGTACTTC. Protein: CASSLAGLAGAETQYF. Together with reference TRBV7-7 and TRBJ2-5, the CDR3 gives the full variable domain: GAGVSQSPRYKVTKRGQDVTLRCDPISSHATLYWYQQALGQGPEFLTYFNYEAQPDKSGLPSDRFSAERPEGSISTLTIQRTEQRDSAMYRCASSLAGLAGAETQYFGPGTRLLVL.

V and J are TRBV7-9 and TRBJ2-3; 11 nucleotides agree with TRBD1. Germline assignment: CDR1 SEHNR and CDR2 FQNEAQ (reference sequence). This CDR3 has 16 amino acids. The junction had 5 bases not matched to a gene; V was cut back by 6 bases and J by 0 bases. The CDR3 loop reads CASRAGTGGSTDTQYF. As DNA, the CDR3 is TGTGCCAGCAGGGCCGGGACAGGGGGAAGCACAGATACGCAGTATTTT.

This sequence joins TRBV14 and TRBJ2-5; D might be TRBD1 (6 bases). The germline V gene encodes CDR1 SGHDN and CDR2 FVKESK. This CDR3 has 14 residues. V was clipped by 2 bases and J by 5 bases, with 12 bases between them. CDR3 DNA sequence: TGTGCCAGCAGCCAACAGGGGCGTGAGGAGACCCAGTACTTC. This translates into CASSQQGREETQYF.

The chain has TRBV11-2 and TRBJ2-3; 8 nucleotides line up with TRBD2. This CDR3 is built from 16 residues. Germline-derived CDR1 and CDR2 are SGHAT and FQNNGV. V shed 2 bases, J shed 5 bases, and the junction held 9 bases outside the gene matches. CDR3: CASSLSVSGTGDTQYF. CDR3 sequence (DNA): TGTGCCAGCAGCTTATCGGTTAGCGGGACGGGAGATACGCAGTATTTT.

This clonotype was detected a few times. The CDR3 here is CASSYLPGKLTEAFF. CDR3 in DNA: TGTGCCAGCAGTTATCTACCGGGCAAACTCACTGAAGCTTTCTTT. This sequence joins TRBV27 and TRBJ1-1, with no clear D. The CDR3 has 15 residues. Germline values: CDR1 MNHEY, CDR2 SMNVEV (reference sequence). The V end was cut by 4 bases, the J end by 4 bases, with 16 bases between.